This T cell receptor (beta chain) was profiled in a study of cytomegalovirus exposure and HLA in healthy donors. The length of the CDR3 is 15 residues. V lost 4 bases and J lost 5, with 17 bases in between. From germline, CDR1 is LGHNA and CDR2 YSLEER. Notes on the study in general: Analysis was carried out at a later point, and it linked a missense DCLRE1C variant to TCR beta V- and J-gene trimming. A prior analysis recorded that most TCR beta V segments were productive about 87% or about 30% of the time. Later work found most CMV-associated TCR beta chains apparently HLA-restricted. A highly shared variant cluster was judged a likely technical artifact.

PCR was performed using 60 Vbeta and 13 Jbeta primers. The method was immunoSEQ multiplex PCR; TCRdb's version includes in-frame clones alone and lacks a portion of them. The sample carries 150,000 to 200,000 clones, around 64% recorded once. A remark on this clone: Its cognate antigen is unknown.

The sequence was obtained from a woman in her twenties or thirties in good health and CMV-seronegative. The chain recombines TRBV4-3 with TRBJ1-2; perhaps TRBD1 as D (6 bases). Sequenced material: PBMCs. CDR3 amino acids: CASSPTAGARYGYTF. CDR3 nucleotide sequence: TGCGCCAGCAGCCCCACGGCGGGGGCTCGGTATGGCTACACCTTC.